A selection of T cell receptor beta chains follows, all from one sample in a study of cytomegalovirus exposure and HLA in healthy donors. TCRdb's copy holds only in-frame clones and misses some; the assay was immunoSEQ multiplex PCR. The sample includes more than 90,000 clones, over 60% of them seen just once. Input material: PBMCs. The receptor set was obtained from a woman aged 30 to 39 in good health and CMV-seronegative. The CDR3 runs from the conserved cysteine through the conserved F or W. Each record gives: clone size, D gene, V gene, J gene, CDR3 DNA, CDR3 protein. The D gene is left open where the match is weak. Clone size is given for some rows only: seen once, a few or many times, or a class if the clone is expanded.

NA	NA	TRBV10-2	TRBJ1-5	TGCGCCAGCAGTGAGTGGACACTTTATAGCAATCAGCCCCAGCATTTT	CASSEWTLYSNQPQHF
NA	TRBD1	TRBV10-3	TRBJ2-7	TGTGCCATCAGTGATCAGGGGACAGGGGAAACCACCTACGAGCAGTACTTC	CAISDQGTGETTYEQYF
NA	TRBD2	TRBV28	TRBJ2-5	TGTGCCAGCAGGCTAGCGGGAGGATCAGAGACCCAGTACTTC	CASRLAGGSETQYF
NA	TRBD2	TRBV9	TRBJ2-3	TGTGCCAGCAGCATGGTAGCGGGAGGTACAGATACGCAGTATTTT	CASSMVAGGTDTQYF
NA	NA	TRBV28	TRBJ1-1	TGTGCCAGCAGACAAACAGGGTTCACTGAAGCTTTCTTT	CASRQTGFTEAFF
NA	TRBD2	TRBV5-1	TRBJ2-7	TGCGCCAGCAGCGGAGCGGGAGGTAAATCCTACGAGCAGTACTTC	CASSGAGGKSYEQYF
few	TRBD2	TRBV11-3	TRBJ2-3	TGTGCCAGCAGGGATAGCGGGAAGGGGTCAGATACGCAGTATTTT	CASRDSGKGSDTQYF
few	NA	TRBV28	TRBJ1-5	TGTGCCAGCAGCGCAGTCCTTAGGGGTTACAATCAGCCCCAGCATTTT	CASSAVLRGYNQPQHF
NA	NA	TRBV28	TRBJ1-1	TGTGCCAGCAGTTCCATTCGGGTAACTGAAGCTTTCTTT	CASSSIRVTEAFF
NA	TRBD1	TRBV6-5	TRBJ2-7	TGTGCCAGCAGCCATATCCCAGGGGGCGGGTACGAGCAGTACTTC	CASSHIPGGGYEQYF
NA	TRBD2	TRBV15	TRBJ2-7	TGTGCCACCAGGCGACTAGCGGGCGATAACTACGAGCAGTACTTC	CATRRLAGDNYEQYF
NA	NA	TRBV5-6	TRBJ1-6	TGTGCCAGCAGCAGAACCCGGGGCTCCTATAATTCACCCCTCCACTTT	CASSRTRGSYNSPLHF
NA	TRBD2	TRBV27	TRBJ2-7	TGTGCCAGCAGTTTATCACCGGGAGGGCGCGAGCAGTACTTC	CASSLSPGGREQYF
NA	NA	TRBV5-1	TRBJ2-3	TGCGCCAGCAGCTTCGAAAGCAGGGCCCGAGATACGCAGTATTTT	CASSFESRARDTQYF
NA	NA	TRBV5-1	TRBJ1-1	TGCGCCAGCAGCTCTAGACAGGTGAACACTGAAGCTTTCTTT	CASSSRQVNTEAFF
once	NA	TRBV7-2	TRBJ2-1	TGTGCCAGCAGCTTAGACAGAGATCTCTCCTACAATGAGCAGTTCTTC	CASSLDRDLSYNEQFF
NA	TRBD1	TRBV7-9	TRBJ1-3	TGTGCCAGCAGCATTTACAGGGGACGCAGCTCTGGAAACACCATATATTTT	CASSIYRGRSSGNTIYF
NA	TRBD1	TRBV5-1	TRBJ2-1	TGCGCCAGCAGTAGTGGACAGGGGGCGAATGAGCAGTTCTTC	CASSSGQGANEQFF
once	NA	TRBV5-6	TRBJ1-5	TGTGCCAGCAGCTTGGGACATGCTCCTGCCCAGCATTTT	CASSLGHAPAQHF
NA	NA	TRBV28	TRBJ1-3	TGTGCCAGCACCCACAGGGTGTCTGGAAACACCATATATTTT	CASTHRVSGNTIYF
few	TRBD2	TRBV23-1	TRBJ2-3	TGCGCCAGCGCCCTGGGAGGGTTGCCCCACACAGATACGCAGTATTTT	CASALGGLPHTDTQYF
once	NA	TRBV5-6	TRBJ2-7	TGTGCCAGCAGCTTCGGGACATCCTACGAGCAGTACTTC	CASSFGTSYEQYF
NA	NA	TRBV19	TRBJ1-5	TGTGCCAGTAGTATAGCCTCAATCAGGCCCCAGCATTTT	CASSIASIRPQHF
NA	TRBD2	TRBV5-4	TRBJ2-5	TGTGCCAGCAGCTTAGGACCACGGGGTGGGCGGGAGGCGGCGGAGACCCAGTACTTC	CASSLGPRGGREAAETQYF
NA	TRBD1	TRBV13	TRBJ2-5	TGTGCCAGCAGCCCCCGGACAGGACAAGAGACCCAGTACTTC	CASSPRTGQETQYF
NA	TRBD2	TRBV2	TRBJ2-1	TGTGCCAGCAGTTTCGGGACTAACGAGCAGTTCTTC	CASSFGTNEQFF
NA	NA	TRBV19	TRBJ2-1	TGTGCCAGTAGTATGAGGTTAAATGAGCAGTTCTTC	CASSMRLNEQFF
NA	NA	TRBV21-1	TRBJ2-3	TGTGCCAGCAGCAATCCTCAGGACGACAGGGTTGGTACGCAGTATTTT	CASSNPQDDRVGTQYF
NA	NA	TRBV28	TRBJ1-1	TGTGCCAGCAGTTCCCCTTGGGGCAGTGAAGCTTTCTTT	CASSSPWGSEAFF
few	NA	TRBV7-2	TRBJ2-2	TGTGCCAGCAGACAATATAGCGAGGCCGGGGAGCTGTTTTTT	CASRQYSEAGELFF
NA	TRBD1	TRBV5-1	TRBJ1-2	TGCGCCAGCAGCTTGGAAGGAGGGACAGGATATGGCTACACCTTC	CASSLEGGTGYGYTF
NA	NA	TRBV19	TRBJ2-3	TGTGCCAGTAGTATCGTTTTTTTCACAGATACGCAGTATTTT	CASSIVFFTDTQYF
few	TRBD2	TRBV11-3	TRBJ2-3	TGTGCCAGCAGCCCGGGATCCAGGACTAGCGGACCAGATACGCAGTATTTT	CASSPGSRTSGPDTQYF
NA	TRBD2	TRBV7-9	TRBJ2-1	TGTGCCAGCAGCTCGGGACTAGCGGGATCGAGGTTCTTC	CASSSGLAGSRFF
NA	NA	TRBV11-2	TRBJ2-1	TGTGCCAGCAGCCCGCACAGGGGGAGGGAGTCCTACAATGAGCAGTTCTTC	CASSPHRGRESYNEQFF
NA	NA	TRBV19	TRBJ2-5	TGTGCCAGTAGTTTCAGGGGCCAAGAGACCCAGTACTTC	CASSFRGQETQYF
few	NA	TRBV2	TRBJ1-1	TGTGCCAGCACTTCATTGGGGCTGAACACTGAAGCTTTCTTT	CASTSLGLNTEAFF
few	NA	TRBV19	TRBJ1-3	TGTGCCAGTAGCCGAGGGTCCAGCTCTGGAAACACCATATATTTT	CASSRGSSSGNTIYF
once	TRBD1	TRBV6-5	TRBJ1-4	TGTGCCAGCAGGAGGACAGGGGGTGGTGAAAAACTGTTTTTT	CASRRTGGGEKLFF
few	NA	TRBV7-2	TRBJ1-1	TGTGCCAGCAGCCCTTGGGAGGGTCGAACTGAAGCTTTCTTT	CASSPWEGRTEAFF
NA	TRBD1	TRBV7-2	TRBJ2-7	TGTGCCAGCAGCTCCTCCGGGACAGGTTCCTACGAGCAGTACTTC	CASSSSGTGSYEQYF